Listed here is a single T cell receptor beta chain. The target antigen is unknown. This sample is part of a study of cytomegalovirus exposure and HLA in healthy donors. General observations from the study: The authors later found HLA-associated TCR beta chains more clonally expanded than equally common others. It was reported that TCR beta sequences correctly inferred the HLA-A and HLA-B alleles for most subjects.

Trimming took 6 bases from V and 7 from J; bases not matched to a gene: 10. CDR3 length equals 15 residues. The germline gives CDR1 MNHEY, CDR2 SMNVEV (reference sequence). The PCR ran on 60 Vbeta and 13 Jbeta primers. This table comes from immunoSEQ multiplex PCR, and its TCRdb copy is limited to in-frame clones, with some not included. This sample carries 160,000 or so clones, 80% of them seen once, and the ten largest clones take approximately 6.7%. Sequences were obtained from PBMCs. J is TRBJ2-2 and V is TRBV27, with TRBD2 matching over 8 bases. This clonotype was sampled from a male donor in good health and CMV-seropositive. This CDR3 is CASRFRLAQVGELFF. CDR3 sequence (DNA): TGTGCCAGCAGATTTAGACTAGCGCAAGTCGGGGAGCTGTTTTTT.